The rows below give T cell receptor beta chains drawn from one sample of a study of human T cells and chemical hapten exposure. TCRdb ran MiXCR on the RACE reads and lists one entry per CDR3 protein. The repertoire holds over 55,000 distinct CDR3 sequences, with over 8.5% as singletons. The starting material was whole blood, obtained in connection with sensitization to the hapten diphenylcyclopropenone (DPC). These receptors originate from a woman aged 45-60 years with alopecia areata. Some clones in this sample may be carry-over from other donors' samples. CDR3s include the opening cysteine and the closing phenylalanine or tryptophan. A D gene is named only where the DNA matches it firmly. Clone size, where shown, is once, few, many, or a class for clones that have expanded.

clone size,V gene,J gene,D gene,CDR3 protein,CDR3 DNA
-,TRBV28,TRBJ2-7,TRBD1,CASSSSLTGDYEQYF,TGTGCCAGCAGTTCCTCCCTGACAGGGGACTACGAGCAGTACTTC
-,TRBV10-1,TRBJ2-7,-,CASSESRKGEQYF,TGCGCCAGCAGTGAGTCAAGAAAGGGAGAGCAGTACTTC
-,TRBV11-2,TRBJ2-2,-,CASSSFEGARDTGELFF,TGTGCCAGCAGCTCATTTGAAGGGGCGAGGGACACCGGGGAGCTGTTTTTT
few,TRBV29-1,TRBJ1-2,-,CSVAWVNYGYTF,TGCAGCGTTGCCTGGGTTAACTATGGCTACACCTTC
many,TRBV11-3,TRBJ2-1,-,CASSLDQAGSSSYNEQFF,TGTGCCAGCAGCTTAGATCAGGCAGGCTCAAGCTCCTACAATGAGCAGTTCTTC
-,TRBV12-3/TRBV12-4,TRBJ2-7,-,CASSTSITRPEQYF,-
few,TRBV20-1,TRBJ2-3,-,CSARDLGEDTQYF,TGCAGTGCTAGAGATTTGGGAGAAGATACGCAGTATTTT
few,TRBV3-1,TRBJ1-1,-,CASSQDFARPSREAFF,TGTGCCAGCAGCCAAGATTTCGCCCGACCCAGTAGAGAAGCTTTCTTT
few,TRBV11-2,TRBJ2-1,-,CASSLVLGMGNEQFF,TGTGCCAGCAGCTTAGTGCTCGGGATGGGCAATGAGCAGTTCTTC
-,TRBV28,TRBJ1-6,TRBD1,CASSGGQGNSPLHF,TGTGCCAGCTCGGGAGGACAGGGGAATTCACCCCTCCACTTT
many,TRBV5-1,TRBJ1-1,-,CASSLAGGMNTEAFF,TGCGCCAGCAGCTTGGCGGGGGGAATGAACACTGAAGCTTTCTTT
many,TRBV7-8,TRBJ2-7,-,CASRPHREVEEQYF,TGTGCCAGCAGGCCTCACAGGGAGGTAGAAGAGCAGTACTTC
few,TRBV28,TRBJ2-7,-,CASYRQSPYEQYF,TGTGCCAGCTACCGACAGAGTCCCTACGAGCAGTACTTC
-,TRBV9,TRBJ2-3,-,CASGTTDTQYF,TGTGCCAGCGGGACCACAGATACGCAGTATTTT
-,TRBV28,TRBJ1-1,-,CATTGLNTEAFF,TGTGCCACCACCGGATTGAACACTGAAGCTTTCTTT
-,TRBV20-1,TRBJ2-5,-,CSALTGTQETQYF,TGCAGTGCTCTTACAGGGACCCAAGAGACCCAGTACTTC
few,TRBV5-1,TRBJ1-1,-,CASSLAPPGPEAFF,TGCGCCAGCAGCTTGGCACCCCCGGGACCTGAAGCTTTCTTT
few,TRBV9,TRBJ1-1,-,CASSVKPNTEAFF,TGTGCCAGCAGCGTGAAACCGAACACTGAAGCTTTCTTT
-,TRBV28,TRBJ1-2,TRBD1,CASSQQGDNGYTF,TGTGCCAGCAGCCAACAGGGGGATAATGGCTACACCTTC
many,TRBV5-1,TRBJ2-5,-,CASRAQVTQETQYF,TGCGCCAGCCGCGCTCAGGTAACCCAAGAGACCCAGTACTTC
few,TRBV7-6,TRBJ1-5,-,CASSLDTNEGARQHF,TGTGCCAGCAGCTTAGATACGAACGAAGGGGCCCGCCAGCATTTT
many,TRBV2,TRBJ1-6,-,CASSDGGPSSYNSPLHF,TGTGCCAGCAGTGATGGGGGGCCGAGCTCCTATAATTCACCCCTCCACTTT
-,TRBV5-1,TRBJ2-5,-,CASSPNQGLGETQYF,TGCGCCAGCAGCCCGAATCAGGGGTTGGGAGAGACCCAGTACTTC
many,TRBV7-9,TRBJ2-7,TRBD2,CASSFSGGTYEQYF,TGTGCCAGCAGTTTTTCGGGGGGTACCTACGAGCAGTACTTC
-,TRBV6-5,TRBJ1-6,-,CASSPGTYNSPLHF,TGTGCCAGCAGCCCGGGGACCTATAATTCACCCCTCCACTTT
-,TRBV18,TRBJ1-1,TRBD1,CASSPRTGVRTEAFF,TGTGCCAGCTCACCTCGGACAGGGGTAAGGACTGAAGCTTTCTTT
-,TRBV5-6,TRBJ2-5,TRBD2,CASSFPAGGPETQYF,TGTGCCAGCAGCTTCCCAGCGGGGGGGCCTGAGACCCAGTACTTC
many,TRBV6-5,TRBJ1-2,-,CASSYDSYYGYTF,TGTGCCAGCAGTTACGACAGCTACTATGGCTACACCTTC
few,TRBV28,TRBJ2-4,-,CASSSPGIQYF,TGTGCCAGCAGTTCCCCGGGCATTCAGTACTTC
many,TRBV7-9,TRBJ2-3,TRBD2,CASSLGLAGRRGTDTQYF,TGTGCCAGCAGCCTGGGACTAGCGGGACGTCGCGGCACAGATACGCAGTATTTT
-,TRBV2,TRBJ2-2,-,CASSLGSRGPGGELFF,TGTGCCAGCAGCCTCGGGTCGAGAGGGCCTGGCGGGGAGCTGTTTTTT
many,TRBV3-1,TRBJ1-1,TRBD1,CASSPGTAGSMNTEAFF,TGTGCCAGCAGCCCCGGGACAGCCGGGAGCATGAACACTGAAGCTTTCTTT
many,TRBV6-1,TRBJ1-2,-,CASGDFNYGYTF,TGTGCCAGCGGGGACTTCAACTATGGCTACACCTTC
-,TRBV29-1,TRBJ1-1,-,CSVQPNTEAFF,TGCAGCGTTCAGCCGAACACTGAAGCTTTCTTT
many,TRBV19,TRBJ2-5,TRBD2,CASSLAGELQETQYF,TGTGCCAGTAGTTTAGCGGGGGAGCTCCAAGAGACCCAGTACTTC
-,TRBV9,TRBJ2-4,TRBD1,CASSPGTGGMKNIQYF,TGTGCCAGCAGCCCGGGGACAGGGGGTATGAAAAACATTCAGTACTTC
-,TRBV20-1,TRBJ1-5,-,CSAAGGVISNQPQHF,TGCAGTGCAGCCGGGGGCGTTATAAGCAATCAGCCCCAGCATTTT
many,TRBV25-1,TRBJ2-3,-,CASSDVLAGRDTQYF,TGTGCCAGCAGTGACGTCCTAGCAGGGAGAGATACGCAGTATTTT